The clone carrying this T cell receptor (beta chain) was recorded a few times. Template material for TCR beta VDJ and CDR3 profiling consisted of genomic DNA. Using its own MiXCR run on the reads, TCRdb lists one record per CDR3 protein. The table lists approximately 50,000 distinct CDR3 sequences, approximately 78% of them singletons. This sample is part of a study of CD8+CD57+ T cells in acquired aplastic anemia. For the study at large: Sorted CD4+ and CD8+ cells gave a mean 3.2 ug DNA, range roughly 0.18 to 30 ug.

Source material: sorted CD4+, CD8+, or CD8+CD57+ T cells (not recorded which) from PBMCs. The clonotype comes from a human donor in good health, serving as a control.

The CDR3 DNA sequence: TGTGCCAGCAGCTCTGGACAGGATTCACCCCTCCACTTT. The encoded protein is CASSSGQDSPLHF. This sequence joins TRBV7-6 and TRBJ1-6, with TRBD1 identical over 7 bases. The CDR3 runs 13 residues. The germline gives CDR1 SGHVS, CDR2 FNYEAQ. Losses at the gene ends were 4 bases for V and 8 bases for J; bases not matched to a gene: 2.